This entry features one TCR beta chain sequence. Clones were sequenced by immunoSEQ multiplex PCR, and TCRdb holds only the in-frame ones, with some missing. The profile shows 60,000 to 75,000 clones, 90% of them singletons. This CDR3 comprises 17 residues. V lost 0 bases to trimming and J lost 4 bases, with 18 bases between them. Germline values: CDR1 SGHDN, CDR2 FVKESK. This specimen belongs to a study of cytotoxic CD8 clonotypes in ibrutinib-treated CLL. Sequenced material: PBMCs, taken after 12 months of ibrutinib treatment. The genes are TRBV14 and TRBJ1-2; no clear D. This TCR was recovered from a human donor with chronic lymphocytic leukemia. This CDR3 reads CASSQDPLLAVPYGYTF. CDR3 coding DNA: TGTGCCAGCAGCCAAGATCCCCTATTAGCAGTCCCCTATGGCTACACCTTC.